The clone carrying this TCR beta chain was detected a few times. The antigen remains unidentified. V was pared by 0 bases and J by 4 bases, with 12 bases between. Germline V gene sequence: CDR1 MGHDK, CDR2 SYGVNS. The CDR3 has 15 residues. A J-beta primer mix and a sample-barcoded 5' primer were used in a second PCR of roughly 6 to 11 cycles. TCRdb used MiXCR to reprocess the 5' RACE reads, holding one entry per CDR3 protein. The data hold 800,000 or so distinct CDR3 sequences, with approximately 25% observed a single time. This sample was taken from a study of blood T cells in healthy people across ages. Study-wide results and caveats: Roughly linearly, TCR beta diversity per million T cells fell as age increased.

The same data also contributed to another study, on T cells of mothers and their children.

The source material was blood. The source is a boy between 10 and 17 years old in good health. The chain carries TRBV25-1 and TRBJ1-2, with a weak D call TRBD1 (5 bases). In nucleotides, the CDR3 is TGTGCCAGCAGTGAATACGGGACCGAAGTCTATGGCTACACCTTC. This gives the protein CASSEYGTEVYGYTF.